The 20 T cell receptor beta chains reported below all come from one sample, sequenced in a study of cytomegalovirus exposure and HLA in healthy donors. The PCR ran on 60 Vbeta and 13 Jbeta primers. The table came from immunoSEQ multiplex PCR; TCRdb's copy has only in-frame clones and leaves some out. This sample has around 180,000 clones, with just under 80% found just once. The sample was PBMCs. All receptors derive from a woman aged 45-65 years in good health and CMV-seropositive.

The rearrangement joins TRBV5-1 to TRBJ2-5, with 7 bases lining up with TRBD1. The end of the DNA is better explained by TRBJ2-7, so the J call may be wrong. The CDR3 is made up of 14 amino acids. Per germline, CDR1 SGHRS and CDR2 YFSETQ. The DNA of the CDR3 is TGCGCCAGCAGCCCGGGGACAGACGCCTACGAGCAGTACTTC. This translates into CASSPGTDAYEQYF.

The V gene is TRBV7-3, the J gene TRBJ2-1; D is possibly TRBD2 (5 bases). This CDR3 contains 12 residues. Between the trimmed V and J ends, which lost 5 bases and 6 bases, there was a span of 8 bases. The germline V gene encodes CDR1 SGHTA and CDR2 FQGTGA. The chain's CDR3 is CASSQEGNEQFF. The DNA for the CDR3 is TGTGCCAGCAGCCAAGAGGGCAATGAGCAGTTCTTC.

The chain has TRBV30 and TRBJ2-7; TRBD1 matches at 7 bases. CDR3 length: 16 amino acids. Germline V gene sequence: CDR1 GTSNPN, CDR2 SVGIG (reference sequence). Trimming removed 1 base from V and 0 bases from J; junction bases left unmatched: 9. The CDR3 protein is CAWSGQGRDSSYEQYF. CDR3 nucleotides: TGTGCCTGGAGTGGTCAGGGTCGGGACAGCTCCTACGAGCAGTACTTC.

This chain uses TRBV6-5 with TRBJ2-1, with 7 bases identical to TRBD2. J was trimmed by 2 bases and V by 3 bases; bases with no gene match: 4. Germline V lookup: CDR1 MNHEY, CDR2 SVGAGI. The CDR3 length is 15 residues. The CDR3 spells CASSYSSGPYNEQFF. The CDR3 DNA is TGTGCCAGCAGTTATAGTAGCGGGCCCTACAATGAGCAGTTCTTC.

The chain recombines TRBV30 with TRBJ1-1, with a possible D match to TRBD1 (6 bases). CDR3 length equals 12 residues. Germline V gene lookup returns CDR1 GTSNPN and CDR2 SVGIG (reference sequence). V gave up 5 bases and J gave up 4 bases, with 11 bases separating them. CDR3 DNA sequence: TGTGCCTGGGGTGGACAGTTCACTGAAGCTTTCTTT. It yields the protein CAWGGQFTEAFF.

V usage is TRBV4-1 and J usage is TRBJ1-3, with 9 positions matching TRBD1. Looked up from germline, CDR1 is MGHRA and CDR2 is YSYEKL. V was clipped by 2 bases and J by 3 bases; unmatched bases: 8. This CDR3 has 17 amino acids. CDR3 nucleotide sequence: TGCGCCAGCAGCCAACCCAGGACAGGGGCGAATGGAAACACCATATATTTT. The encoded protein is CASSQPRTGANGNTIYF.

The J gene is TRBJ2-7, the V gene TRBV10-3, with 9 bases aligning to TRBD2. Losses at the gene ends were 6 bases for V and 7 bases for J; bases not matched to a gene: 7. This CDR3 region has 13 residues. Looked up from germline, CDR1 is ENHRY and CDR2 is SYGVKD. The CDR3 region has the DNA TGTGCCATCAGGGGCGGGGGGGCGAGGGAGCAGTACTTC. It yields the protein CAIRGGGAREQYF.

The chain carries TRBV11-2 and TRBJ2-4; no clear D gene. V lost 0 bases, J lost 0 bases, and 6 bases lay in between. This CDR3 contains 15 residues. The germline V gene has CDR1 SGHAT and CDR2 FQNNGV. In DNA, the CDR3 is TGTGCCAGCAGCTTAGAGTTTCTAGCCAAAAACATTCAGTACTTC. It encodes CASSLEFLAKNIQYF.

The chain combines TRBV7-8 with TRBJ2-7; 11 bases are shared with TRBD1. The CDR3 runs to 14 residues. V shed 1 base, J shed 6 bases, and the junction held 2 bases outside the gene matches. Germline values: CDR1 SGHVS, CDR2 FQNEAQ. The CDR3 region is CASSLEGQGVEQYF. CDR3 bases: TGTGCCAGCAGCTTAGAGGGACAGGGGGTCGAGCAGTACTTC.

The rearrangement joins TRBV5-8 to TRBJ2-3; D uncertain. In germline, CDR1 is SGHTS, CDR2 YDEGEE. V was trimmed by 0 bases and J by 5 bases, leaving 4 bases between them. The CDR3 consists of 12 residues. The CDR3 DNA reads as TGTGCCAGCAGCTTGGACGGAGATACGCAGTATTTT. Its translation is CASSLDGDTQYF.

The gene calls are TRBV6-1 and TRBJ1-2; 9 positions match TRBD1. CDR1 is MNHNS and CDR2 is SASEGT in the germline V gene. With 3 bases clipped from V and 5 bases from J, the junction kept 10 bases outside the gene matches. The length of the CDR3 is 16 residues. CDR3: CASSEFTGQGKYGYTF. The CDR3 nucleotides are TGTGCCAGCAGTGAGTTTACGGGACAGGGCAAATATGGCTACACCTTC.

The V call is TRBV9, the J call TRBJ1-1; 7 positions match TRBD1. Losses at the gene ends were 0 bases for V and 0 bases for J; bases not matched to a gene: 2. Germline V lookup: CDR1 SGDLS, CDR2 YYNGEE. This CDR3 is built from 15 residues. The CDR3 reads CASSVGGQMNTEAFF. DNA for the CDR3: TGTGCCAGCAGCGTAGGGGGACAGATGAACACTGAAGCTTTCTTT. Filled out from reference TRBV9 and TRBJ1-1, the complete variable domain reads DSGVTQTPKHLITATGQRVTLRCSPRSGDLSVYWYQQSLDQGLQFLIQYYNGEERAKGNILERFSAQQFPDLHSELNLSSLELGDSALYFCASSVGGQMNTEAFFGQGTRLTVV.

The chain recombines TRBV6-1 with TRBJ1-2; D is unclear. The CDR3 extends over 15 amino acids. The V gene lost 7 bases and the J gene lost 4 bases, with 19 bases spanning the gap. Germline V CDR1 and CDR2: MNHNS, SASEGT. CDR3 DNA sequence: TGTGCCAGCACTGAGACACCTTCAGGCTCCTATGGCTACACCTTC. Translating it yields CASTETPSGSYGYTF.

CDR3: CASSPRGELKTQYF. For the CDR3, the DNA is TGTGCCAGCTCACCGCGGGGGGAACTGAAGACCCAGTACTTC. The chain links TRBV18 to TRBJ2-5, with 8 bases identical to TRBD2. The V gene's germline CDR1 is KGHSH and CDR2 LQKENI. V shed 3 bases and J 6 bases; nucleotides not matched to a gene: 6. CDR3 size: 14 residues.

This clone appeared a single time. The chain links TRBV4-1 to TRBJ1-1; possibly TRBD1 for D (5 bases). V was trimmed by 4 bases and J by 1 base, leaving 16 bases between them. The CDR3 extends over 16 amino acids. Germline V lookup: CDR1 MGHRA, CDR2 YSYEKL. In DNA, the CDR3 is TGCGCCAGCAGCCTAAGCAGGGTTTCGGGGAACACTGAAGCTTTCTTT. It encodes CASSLSRVSGNTEAFF.

The J gene is TRBJ2-3, the V gene TRBV11-1, with 7 bases that match TRBD2. The V segment lost 5 bases and the J segment 2 bases; nucleotides outside the gene matches: 4. CDR1 is SGHAT and CDR2 is FQDESV in the germline V gene (reference sequence). This CDR3 comprises 14 residues. In DNA form, the CDR3 reads TGTGCCAGCAGCCGCGGGGGACCCACAGATACGCAGTATTTT. It translates to CASSRGGPTDTQYF.

The chain carries TRBV18 and TRBJ2-2, with 8 bases that match TRBD2. The V gene's germline CDR1 is KGHSH and CDR2 LQKENI. V shed 5 bases and J 4 bases; nucleotides not matched to a gene: 6. This CDR3 has 15 amino acids. CDR3 in DNA: TGTGCCAGCTCAACCGGGACTAGATCCACCGGGGAGCTGTTTTTT. Translating it yields CASSTGTRSTGELFF.

The chain employs TRBV6-5 and TRBJ2-7; D not resolved. V lost 5 bases and J 2 bases, leaving 10 bases between the germline ends. The length of the CDR3 is 13 residues. In germline, CDR1 is MNHEY, CDR2 SVGAGI. CDR3: CASSRGRTYEQYF. The CDR3 DNA reads as TGTGCCAGCAGTCGAGGAAGGACCTACGAGCAGTACTTC.

The chain is built from TRBV6-5 and TRBJ1-5, with unresolved D. Trimming left V 0 bases short and J 3 bases short, with 12 bases between. Germline V gene data show CDR1 as MNHEY and CDR2 as SVGAGI. The CDR3 loop spans 16 amino acids. CDR3 protein: CASSYSNGGVNQPQHF. The CDR3 DNA sequence: TGTGCCAGCAGTTACTCTAACGGCGGCGTCAATCAGCCCCAGCATTTT.

This clone was recorded once. The J gene is TRBJ1-5, the V gene TRBV6-5, with 9 bases identical to TRBD1. The CDR3 consists of 15 residues. Trimming cost V 5 bases and J 5 bases; bases outside gene matches: 7. Germline V gives CDR1 MNHEY, CDR2 SVGAGI. This CDR3 reads CASSPPGQGHQPQHF. Written as DNA, the CDR3 is TGTGCCAGCAGTCCCCCGGGACAGGGCCATCAGCCCCAGCATTTT.